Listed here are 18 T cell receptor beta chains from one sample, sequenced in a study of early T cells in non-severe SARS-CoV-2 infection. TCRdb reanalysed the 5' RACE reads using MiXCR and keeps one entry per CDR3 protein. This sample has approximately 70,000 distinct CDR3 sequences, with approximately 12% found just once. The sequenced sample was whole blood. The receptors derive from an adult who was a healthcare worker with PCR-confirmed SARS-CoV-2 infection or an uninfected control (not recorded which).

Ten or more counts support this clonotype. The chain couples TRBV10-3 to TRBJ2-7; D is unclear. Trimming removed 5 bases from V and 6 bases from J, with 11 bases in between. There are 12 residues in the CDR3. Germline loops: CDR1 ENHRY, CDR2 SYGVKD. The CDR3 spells CAISWSEGEQYF. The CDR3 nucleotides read TGTGCCATCAGTTGGTCGGAAGGCGAGCAGTACTTC.

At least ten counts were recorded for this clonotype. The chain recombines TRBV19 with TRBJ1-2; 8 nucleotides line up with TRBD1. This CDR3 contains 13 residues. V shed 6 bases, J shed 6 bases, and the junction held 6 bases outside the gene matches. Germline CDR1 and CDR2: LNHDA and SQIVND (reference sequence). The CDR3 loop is CASSRTGPDGYTF. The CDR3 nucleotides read TGTGCCAGTAGCCGGACAGGGCCGGATGGCTACACCTTC.

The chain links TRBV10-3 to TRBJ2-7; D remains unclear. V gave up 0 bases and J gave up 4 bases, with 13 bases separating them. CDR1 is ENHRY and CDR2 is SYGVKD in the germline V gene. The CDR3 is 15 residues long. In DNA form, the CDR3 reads TGTGCCATCAGTGAGTCTGATCTTGTGGAATACGAGCAGTACTTC. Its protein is CAISESDLVEYEQYF.

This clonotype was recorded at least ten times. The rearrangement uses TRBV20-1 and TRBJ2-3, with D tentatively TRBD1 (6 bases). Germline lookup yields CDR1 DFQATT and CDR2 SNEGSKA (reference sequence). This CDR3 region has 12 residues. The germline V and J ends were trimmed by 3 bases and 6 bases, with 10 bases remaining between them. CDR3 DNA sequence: TGCAGTGCTAGGGGGGCCGGGGATACGCAGTATTTT. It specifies CSARGAGDTQYF.

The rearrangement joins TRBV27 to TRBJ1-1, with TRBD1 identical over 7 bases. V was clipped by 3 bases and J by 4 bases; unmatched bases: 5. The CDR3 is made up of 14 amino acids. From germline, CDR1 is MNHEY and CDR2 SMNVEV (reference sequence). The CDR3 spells CASSFTGDGTEAFF. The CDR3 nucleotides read TGTGCCAGCAGTTTCACAGGGGACGGCACTGAAGCTTTCTTT.

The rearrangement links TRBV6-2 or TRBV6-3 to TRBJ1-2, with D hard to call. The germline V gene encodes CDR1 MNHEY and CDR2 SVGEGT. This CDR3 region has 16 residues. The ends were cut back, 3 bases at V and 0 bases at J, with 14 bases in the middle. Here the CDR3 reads CASSYNPARTNYGYTF. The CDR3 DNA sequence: TGTGCCAGCAGTTATAACCCGGCGAGAACTAACTATGGCTACACCTTC.

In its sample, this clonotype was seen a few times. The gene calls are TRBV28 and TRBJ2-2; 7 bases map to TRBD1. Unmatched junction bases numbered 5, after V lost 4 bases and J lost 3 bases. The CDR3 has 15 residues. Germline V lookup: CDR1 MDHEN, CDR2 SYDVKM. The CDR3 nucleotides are TGTGCCAGCAGTTCGGGACAGACCTACACCGGGGAGCTGTTTTTT. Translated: CASSSGQTYTGELFF. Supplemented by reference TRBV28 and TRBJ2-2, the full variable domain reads DVKVTQSSRYLVKRTGEKVFLECVQDMDHENMFWYRQDPGLGLRLIYFSYDVKMKEKGDIPEGYSVSREKKERFSLILESASTNQTSMYLCASSSGQTYTGELFFGEGSRLTVL.

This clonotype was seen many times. For the CDR3, the DNA is TGTGCCAGTAGTATGGTGGGGAACACTGAAGCTTTCTTT. Protein product: CASSMVGNTEAFF. The chain uses TRBV19 and TRBJ1-1; D gene unclear. The CDR3 sequence is 13 residues long. The V end lost 3 bases, the J end lost 1 base, and 6 bases lay between the germline ends. CDR1 is LNHDA and CDR2 is SQIVND in the germline V gene (reference sequence).

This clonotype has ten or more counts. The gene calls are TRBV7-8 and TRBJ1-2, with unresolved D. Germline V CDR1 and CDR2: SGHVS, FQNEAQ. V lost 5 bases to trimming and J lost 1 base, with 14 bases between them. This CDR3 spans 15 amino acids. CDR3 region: CASSPRAIDNYGYTF. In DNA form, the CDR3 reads TGTGCCAGCAGCCCCCGGGCGATCGATAACTATGGCTACACCTTC.

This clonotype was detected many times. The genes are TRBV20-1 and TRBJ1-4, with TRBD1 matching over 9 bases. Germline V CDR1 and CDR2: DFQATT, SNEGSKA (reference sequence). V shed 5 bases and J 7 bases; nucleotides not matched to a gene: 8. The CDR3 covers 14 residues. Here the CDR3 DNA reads TGCAGTGCTCTCCCCGGGACAGGGAGTGAAAAACTGTTTTTT. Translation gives CSALPGTGSEKLFF.

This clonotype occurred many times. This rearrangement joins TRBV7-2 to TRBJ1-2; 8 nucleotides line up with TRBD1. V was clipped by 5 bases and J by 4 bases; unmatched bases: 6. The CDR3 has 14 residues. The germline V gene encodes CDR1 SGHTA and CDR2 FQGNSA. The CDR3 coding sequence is TGTGCCAGCAGCCGTGACAGGGGAGGCTATGGCTACACCTTC. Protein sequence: CASSRDRGGYGYTF. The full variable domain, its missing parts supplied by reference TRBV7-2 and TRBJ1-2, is GAGVSQSPSNKVTEKGKDVELRCDPISGHTALYWYRQSLGQGLEFLIYFQGNSAPDKSGLPSDRFSAERTGGSVSTLTIQRTQQEDSAVYLCASSRDRGGYGYTFGSGTRLTVV.

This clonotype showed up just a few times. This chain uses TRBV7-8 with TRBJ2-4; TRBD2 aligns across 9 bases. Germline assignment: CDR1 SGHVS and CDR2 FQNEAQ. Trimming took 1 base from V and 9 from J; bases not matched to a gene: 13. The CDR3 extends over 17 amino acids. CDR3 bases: TGTGCCAGCAGCTTAGACCTAGCGGGAAAAATGGGTGGCATTCAGTACTTC. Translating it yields CASSLDLAGKMGGIQYF. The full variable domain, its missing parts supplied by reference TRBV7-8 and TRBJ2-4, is GAGVSQSPRYKVAKRGQDVALRCDPISGHVSLFWYQQALGQGPEFLTYFQNEAQLDKSGLPSDRFFAERPEGSVSTLKIQRTQQEDSAVYLCASSLDLAGKMGGIQYFGAGTRLSVL.

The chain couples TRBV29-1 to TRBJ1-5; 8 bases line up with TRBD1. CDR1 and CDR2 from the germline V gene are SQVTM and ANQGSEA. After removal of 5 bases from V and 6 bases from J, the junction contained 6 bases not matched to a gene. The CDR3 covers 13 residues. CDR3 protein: CSVSDRGGQPQHF. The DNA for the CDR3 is TGCAGCGTTTCCGACAGGGGCGGTCAGCCCCAGCATTTT.

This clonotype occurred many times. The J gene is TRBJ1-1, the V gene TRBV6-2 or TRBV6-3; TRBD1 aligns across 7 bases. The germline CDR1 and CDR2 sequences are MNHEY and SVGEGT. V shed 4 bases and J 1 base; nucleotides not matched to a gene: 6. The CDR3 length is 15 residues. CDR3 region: CASSFDRAGNTEAFF. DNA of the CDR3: TGTGCCAGCAGTTTCGACAGGGCGGGGAACACTGAAGCTTTCTTT.

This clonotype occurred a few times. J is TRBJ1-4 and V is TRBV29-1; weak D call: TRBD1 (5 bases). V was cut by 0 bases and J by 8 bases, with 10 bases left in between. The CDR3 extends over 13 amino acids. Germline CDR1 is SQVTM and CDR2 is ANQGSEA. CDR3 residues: CSVEDPAGEKLFF. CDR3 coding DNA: TGCAGCGTTGAAGATCCGGCAGGGGAAAAACTGTTTTTT.

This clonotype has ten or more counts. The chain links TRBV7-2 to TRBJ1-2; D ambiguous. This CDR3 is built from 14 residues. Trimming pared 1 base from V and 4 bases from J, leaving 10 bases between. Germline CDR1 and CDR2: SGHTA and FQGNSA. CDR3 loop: CASSLEGVGYGYTF. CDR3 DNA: TGTGCCAGCAGCTTAGAAGGTGTGGGCTATGGCTACACCTTC. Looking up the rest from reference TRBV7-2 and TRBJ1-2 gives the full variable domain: GAGVSQSPSNKVTEKGKDVELRCDPISGHTALYWYRQSLGQGLEFLIYFQGNSAPDKSGLPSDRFSAERTGGSVSTLTIQRTQQEDSAVYLCASSLEGVGYGYTFGSGTRLTVV.

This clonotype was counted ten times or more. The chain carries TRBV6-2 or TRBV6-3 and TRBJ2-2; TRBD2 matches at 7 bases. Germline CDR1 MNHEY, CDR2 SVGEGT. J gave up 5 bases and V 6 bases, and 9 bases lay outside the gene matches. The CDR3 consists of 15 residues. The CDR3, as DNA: TGTGCCAGCAGATCGGGACCCGGGAGGACCGGGGAGCTGTTTTTT. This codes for CASRSGPGRTGELFF.

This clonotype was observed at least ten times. The CDR3 nucleotides read TGTGCCAGCAGTTTCCAGGGAAACACCATATATTTT. It encodes CASSFQGNTIYF. The gene calls are TRBV12-3 or TRBV12-4 and TRBJ1-3, with D hard to call. The V gene lost 3 bases and the J gene lost 4 bases, with 4 bases spanning the gap. The CDR3 sequence is 12 residues long.